The 21 T cell receptor beta chains below were found in one sample sequenced in a study of T cell repertoires in cytomegalovirus infection. One entry per CDR3 protein, called by TCRdb with MiXCR from the reads. The sample gives roughly 150,000 distinct CDR3 sequences, around 30% of which show up once; roughly half is in the top ten. Their specific antigens are unknown. The material sequenced was CD8+ T cells from cultured PBMCs, taken from culture after CMV antigen stimulation. All receptors derive from a human donor in good health (CMV status not recorded). Some clones in this sample may be carry-over from other donors' samples.

The V and J genes are TRBV4-3 and TRBJ1-5, with TRBD1 matching 9 bases. There are 16 residues in the CDR3. The germline CDR1 and CDR2 sequences are LGHNA and YSLEER. Trimming cost V 4 bases and J 6 bases; bases outside gene matches: 10. The CDR3 nucleotides are TGCGCCAGCAGCCTGACCCCCCCGGGACAGGGTCAGCCCCAGCATTTT. It translates to CASSLTPPGQGQPQHF.

The chain carries TRBV4-1 and TRBJ2-7; maybe TRBD1 (5 bases). Germline V lookup: CDR1 MGHRA, CDR2 YSYEKL. CDR3 length: 14 residues. Trimming cost V 0 bases and J 3 bases, with 9 bases left between them. CDR3 sequence (DNA): TGCGCCAGCAGCCAAGAGGACAAGGTCTACGAGCAGTACTTC. Translating it yields CASSQEDKVYEQYF.

The V gene is TRBV7-6, the J gene TRBJ1-1; weak D call: TRBD1 (6 bases). The CDR3 covers 15 residues. Trimming shortened V by 1 base and J by 2 bases, and 11 bases separated the two germline ends. The germline V gene encodes CDR1 SGHVS and CDR2 FNYEAQ. The CDR3 is CASSLVGGGNTEAFF. Written as DNA, the CDR3 is TGTGCCAGCAGCTTAGTAGGGGGGGGTAACACTGAAGCTTTCTTT.

The chain couples TRBV7-8 to TRBJ2-1; D is unresolved. The CDR3 extends over 12 amino acids. Trimming removed 7 bases at V and 8 bases at J, with 12 bases between. The germline V gene has CDR1 SGHVS and CDR2 FQNEAQ. DNA of the CDR3: TGTGCCAGCACCCTAGGTAGAGATGAGCAGTTCTTC. It codes for CASTLGRDEQFF.

The chain employs TRBV5-6 and TRBJ1-1, with a tentative D call TRBD1 (6 bases). CDR1 and CDR2 from the germline V gene are SGHDT and YYEEEE. The CDR3 spans 15 residues. Trimming took off 3 bases at V and 0 bases at J, with 12 bases between the two ends. In DNA, the CDR3 is TGTGCCAGCAGCTGGGCAGGGGTTGTGAACACTGAAGCTTTCTTT. Its translation is CASSWAGVVNTEAFF.

Ten or more counts support this clonotype. The chain has TRBV5-5 and TRBJ1-2, with TRBD1 as a possible D gene (5 bases). The CDR3 extends over 13 amino acids. The germline V gene encodes CDR1 SGHKS and CDR2 YYEKEE (reference sequence). Trimming removed 0 bases from V and 6 bases from J, with 9 bases in between. In DNA form, the CDR3 reads TGTGCCAGCAGCTTGGGCAGGGATGATGGCTACACCTTC. Translation gives CASSLGRDDGYTF.

The chain recombines TRBV20-1 with TRBJ2-5; 10 bases match TRBD1. The CDR3 length is 15 residues. Looked up from germline, CDR1 is DFQATT and CDR2 is SNEGSKA (reference sequence). CDR3 DNA sequence: TGCAGCTTCGTCTCCGGGGACAGGGGCGGGGGGACCCAGTACTTC. Translation gives CSFVSGDRGGGTQYF.

This chain links TRBV7-2 with TRBJ1-1; D is perhaps TRBD1 (6 bases). This CDR3 has 15 residues. With 5 bases removed from V and 3 bases from J, the gap between germline ends came to 16 bases. In germline, CDR1 is SGHTA, CDR2 FQGNSA. CDR3 in amino acids: CASSLYQGMHTEAFF. DNA of the CDR3: TGTGCCAGCAGCCTCTACCAGGGGATGCACACTGAAGCTTTCTTT. Looking up the rest from reference TRBV7-2 and TRBJ1-1 gives the full variable domain: GAGVSQSPSNKVTEKGKDVELRCDPISGHTALYWYRQSLGQGLEFLIYFQGNSAPDKSGLPSDRFSAERTGGSVSTLTIQRTQQEDSAVYLCASSLYQGMHTEAFFGQGTRLTVV.

This clonotype occurred a few times. The chain has TRBV12-3 or TRBV12-4 and TRBJ1-1, with D hard to call. V dropped 6 bases and J dropped 10 bases, with 24 bases sitting between them. CDR3 size: 15 residues. The DNA for the CDR3 is TGTGCCAGCAGACCCCCCAGTAGGTCCCGGCCCGGAGCTTTCTTT. Translating gives CASRPPSRSRPGAFF.

This clonotype was seen repeatedly, ten times or more. This chain links TRBV6-2 or TRBV6-3 with TRBJ2-1; D is unclear. V was clipped by 2 bases and J by 10 bases, with 6 bases between them. Germline assignment: CDR1 MNHEY and CDR2 SVGEGT. The CDR3 totals 11 residues. For the CDR3, the DNA is TGTGCCAGCAGTTACATGGAGGAGCAGTTCTTC. Residues: CASSYMEEQFF.

V usage is TRBV5-1 and J usage is TRBJ1-1; D gene uncertain. Trimming pared 8 bases from V and 2 bases from J, leaving 19 bases between. The germline gives CDR1 SGHRS, CDR2 YFSETQ. The CDR3 length is 15 residues. The CDR3 DNA follows: TGCGCCAGTTCTTTCAATTCAGGACCCAACACTGAAGCTTTCTTT. Amino acid sequence: CASSFNSGPNTEAFF. Drawing the rest from reference TRBV5-1 and TRBJ1-1, the complete variable domain is KAGVTQTPRYLIKTRGQQVTLSCSPISGHRSVSWYQQTPGQGLQFLFEYFSETQRNKGNFPGRFSGRQFSNSRSEMNVSTLELGDSALYLCASSFNSGPNTEAFFGQGTRLTVV.

This clonotype has ten or more counts. V usage is TRBV7-9 and J usage is TRBJ2-7, with D possibly being TRBD1 (5 bases). The CDR3 runs to 14 residues. Deletions cut 5 bases from V and 3 bases from J, with 14 bases between. The germline V gene has CDR1 SEHNR and CDR2 FQNEAQ (reference sequence). In DNA, the CDR3 is TGTGCCAGCAGCCCACCCTTTCAGGGCTACGAGCAGTACTTC. It codes for CASSPPFQGYEQYF.

The chain has TRBV20-1 and TRBJ2-7; D may be TRBD1 (5 bases). There are 13 residues in the CDR3. The V end lost 3 bases, the J end lost 0 bases, and 9 bases lay between the germline ends. Germline lookup yields CDR1 DFQATT and CDR2 SNEGSKA (reference sequence). The CDR3 here is CSARKGDSYEQYF. The CDR3 nucleotides are TGCAGTGCTAGGAAAGGGGACTCCTACGAGCAGTACTTC.

The gene calls are TRBV6-1 and TRBJ2-3; 10 nucleotides align to TRBD2. CDR1 and CDR2 from the germline V gene are MNHNS and SASEGT. There are 16 residues in the CDR3. V lost 6 bases and J lost 2; bases outside the gene matches: 8. The CDR3 bases are TGTGCCAGCAGGCGGACTAGCGGAATAATCACAGATACGCAGTATTTT. Translating it yields CASRRTSGIITDTQYF.

This chain links TRBV7-4 with TRBJ2-3, with TRBD2 identical over 10 bases. This CDR3 contains 16 residues. CDR1 and CDR2 (germline): SGHVT, SQSDAQ. The trim removed 5 bases at V and 6 bases at J, leaving 11 bases unmatched. The CDR3 DNA reads TGTGCCAGCAGCGACAGCGGGGGGGCCGACGCGGATACGCAGTATTTT. Amino acid sequence: CASSDSGGADADTQYF.

This clonotype was detected many times. The chain employs TRBV19 and TRBJ2-2, with D tentatively TRBD1 (7 bases). CDR3 length: 14 amino acids. V was clipped by 3 bases and J by 5 bases, with 10 bases between them. The V gene's germline CDR1 is LNHDA and CDR2 SQIVND (reference sequence). CDR3 DNA: TGTGCCAGTAGTATCGGGGGACAGACCGGGGAGCTGTTTTTT. Translation gives CASSIGGQTGELFF.

This sequence joins TRBV2 and TRBJ2-4; possibly TRBD2 for D (6 bases). Germline loops: CDR1 SNHLY, CDR2 FYNNEI. CDR3 length equals 14 residues. The ends were cut back, 6 bases at V and 8 bases at J, with 17 bases in the middle. The CDR3 spells CASSRGFGSDIQYF. The DNA for the CDR3 is TGTGCCAGCAGCCGGGGGTTCGGATCGGACATTCAGTACTTC.

This clonotype occurred many times. V is TRBV28 and J is TRBJ1-1; D is ambiguous. The CDR3 is 12 residues long. Germline CDR1 reads MDHEN; CDR2 reads SYDVKM. The ends were cut back, 3 bases at V and 1 base at J, with 3 bases in the middle. In nucleotides, the CDR3 is TGTGCCAGCAGTTTTCAGAACACTGAAGCTTTCTTT. This codes for CASSFQNTEAFF.

The chain uses TRBV12-5 and TRBJ2-7, with D perhaps matching TRBD1 (6 bases). The CDR3 consists of 14 residues. The V gene's germline CDR1 is LGHNT and CDR2 FRNRAP. Trimming cost V 4 bases and J 1 base, with 11 bases left between them. The CDR3 nucleotides read TGTGCTAGTGGTTCGGGGACACCGTCCTACGAGCAGTACTTC. It is translated as CASGSGTPSYEQYF. The variable domain in full, completed from reference TRBV12-5 and TRBJ2-7, reads DARVTQTPRHKVTEMGQEVTMRCQPILGHNTVFWYRQTMMQGLELLAYFRNRAPLDDSGMPKDRFSAEMPDATLATLKIQPSEPRDSAVYFCASGSGTPSYEQYFGPGTRLTVT.

This clonotype was recorded at least ten times. This sequence joins TRBV12-3 or TRBV12-4 and TRBJ2-7, with D possibly called TRBD1 or TRBD2 (5 bases each). The V end lost 6 bases, the J end lost 3 bases, and 9 bases lay between the germline ends. The CDR3 sequence is 12 residues long. The CDR3 sequence is CASSFGGYEQYF. The CDR3 bases are TGTGCCAGCAGCTTTGGGGGCTACGAGCAGTACTTC.

This clonotype has a handful of counts. The chain combines TRBV7-3 with TRBJ2-7, with 7 bases identical to TRBD1. Germline values: CDR1 SGHTA, CDR2 FQGTGA. The CDR3 length is 13 residues. With 5 bases clipped from V and 1 base from J, the junction kept 2 bases outside the gene matches. CDR3 region: CASSKGQSYEQYF. The CDR3 nucleotides are TGTGCCAGCAGCAAGGGACAGTCCTACGAGCAGTACTTC.